This TCR beta chain was sequenced during a study of cytomegalovirus exposure and HLA in healthy donors. The PCR contained 60 Vbeta and 13 Jbeta primers. TCRdb keeps only in-frame clones here, not all; method: immunoSEQ multiplex PCR. The repertoire consists of 120,000 to 150,000 clones, with about 80% occurring once and the leading ten covering roughly 4.2%. The V end lost 4 bases, the J end lost 5 bases, and 17 bases lay between the germline ends. This CDR3 region has 15 residues. CDR1 is LGHNA, CDR2 YSLEER, per germline. The chain joins TRBV4-3 to TRBJ1-1; D gene uncertain. The sequencing input was PBMCs. The sequence was obtained from a man aged 40-49 years in good health and CMV-seropositive. Written as DNA, the CDR3 is TGCGCCAGCAGCCGCCGCCACGAGGGTGCGACTGAAGCTTTCTTT. Protein sequence: CASSRRHEGATEAFF.